This TCR beta chain was recovered during a study of OX40 agonist ivuxolimab in advanced cancers. Profiled with immunoSEQ multiplex PCR; TCRdb holds only in-frame clones, not every one. Here the sample spans 55,000 to 65,000 clones, approximately 77% being singletons. CDR1 and CDR2 from the germline V gene are PRHDT and FYEKMQ (reference sequence). The V and J ends lost 6 bases and 2 bases, in that order; junction bases with no gene match: 9. The CDR3 runs to 16 residues. The material sequenced was CD4+ or CD8+ T cells sorted from blood, taken in a trial of the OX40 agonist ivuxolimab. The clonotype comes from an adult with an advanced solid tumor such as melanoma, head and neck, liver or kidney cancer. The chain is built from TRBV13 and TRBJ1-2; 10 nucleotides align to TRBD1. The chain's CDR3 is CASSFQPGQGNYGYTF. The DNA for the CDR3 is TGTGCCAGCAGTTTTCAGCCGGGACAGGGGAACTATGGCTACACCTTC.